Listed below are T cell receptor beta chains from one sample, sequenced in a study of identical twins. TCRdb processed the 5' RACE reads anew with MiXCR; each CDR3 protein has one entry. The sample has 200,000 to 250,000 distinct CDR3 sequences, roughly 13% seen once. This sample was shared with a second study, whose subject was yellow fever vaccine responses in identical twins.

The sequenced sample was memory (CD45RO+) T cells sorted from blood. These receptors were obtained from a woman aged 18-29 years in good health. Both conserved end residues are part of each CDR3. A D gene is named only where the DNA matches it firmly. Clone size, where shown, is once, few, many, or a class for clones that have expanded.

CASSAGTQETQYF | TGTGCCAGCAGTGCCGGGACTCAAGAGACCCAGTACTTC | NA | TRBV28 | NA | TRBJ2-5
CADRGDAYEQYF | TGTGCCGACCGGGGGGACGCCTACGAGCAGTACTTC | few | TRBV6-6 | TRBD2 | TRBJ2-7
CASSMTLGEQYF | TGTGCCAGCAGCATGACCTTGGGCGAGCAGTACTTC | NA | TRBV7-8 | NA | TRBJ2-7
CSVPGQAIVNTEAFF | TGCAGCGTTCCGGGACAGGCGATTGTGAACACTGAAGCTTTCTTT | NA | TRBV29-1 | TRBD1 | TRBJ1-1
CASSSGQTNTGELFF | TGTGCCAGCAGTTCGGGACAGACTAACACCGGGGAGCTGTTTTTT | few | TRBV5-4 | TRBD1 | TRBJ2-2
CATSRPRDGNSPLHF | TGTGCCACCAGCAGACCGCGGGACGGGAATTCACCCCTCCACTTT | NA | TRBV15 | NA | TRBJ1-6
CASSGRGRERETQYF | TGTGCCAGCAGCGGACGGGGGAGGGAGAGAGAGACCCAGTACTTC | few | TRBV7-6 | TRBD2 | TRBJ2-5
CSARGGSVAGSTDTQYF | TGCAGTGCTCGAGGGGGGTCAGTTGCAGGGAGCACAGATACGCAGTATTTT | NA | TRBV20-1 | NA | TRBJ2-3
CASSEYQGGQQYF | TGTGCCAGCAGTGAATACCAGGGTGGCCAGCAGTACTTC | NA | TRBV6-1 | NA | TRBJ2-7
CASSFGGKSYNEQFF | TGTGCCAGCAGCTTTGGAGGGAAGTCCTACAATGAGCAGTTCTTC | few | TRBV5-4 | NA | TRBJ2-1
CASSQGLASYNEQFF | TGCGCCAGCAGCCAGGGACTAGCCTCCTACAATGAGCAGTTCTTC | few | TRBV5-1 | TRBD2 | TRBJ2-1
CRGDRLNTEAFF | TGCAGGGGGGACAGGCTGAACACTGAAGCTTTCTTT | NA | TRBV20-1 | TRBD1 | TRBJ1-1
CASSETNSPLHF | TGTGCCAGCAGTGAGACAAATTCACCCCTCCACTTT | few | TRBV14 | NA | TRBJ1-6
CASSGTGGPYNEQFF | TGTGCCAGTAGTGGGACAGGGGGCCCCTACAATGAGCAGTTCTTC | few | TRBV19 | TRBD1 | TRBJ2-1
CASSSSTGGYTQYF | TGTGCCAGCAGCTCCAGCACGGGCGGCTATACGCAGTATTTT | many | TRBV7-2 | NA | TRBJ2-3
CASSLPGQRETQYF | TGTGCCAGCAGTTTGCCGGGACAGAGGGAGACCCAGTACTTC | many | TRBV12-3/TRBV12-4 | TRBD1 | TRBJ2-5
CASSSRANNYGYTF | TGTGCCAGCAGCTCCAGGGCGAATAACTATGGCTACACCTTC | many | TRBV7-2 | NA | TRBJ1-2
CASRRPGLAGFYNEQFF | TGTGCCAGCAGGCGCCCGGGACTAGCGGGATTCTACAATGAGCAGTTCTTC | NA | TRBV6-2/TRBV6-3 | TRBD2 | TRBJ2-1
CASSAPTRNTEAFF | TGCGCCAGCAGTGCACCCACACGGAACACTGAAGCTTTCTTT | many | TRBV4-1 | NA | TRBJ1-1
CASSQPGLAGGDYNEQFF | TGTGCCAGCAGCCAACCGGGACTAGCGGGAGGTGACTACAATGAGCAGTTCTTC | medium-sized | TRBV4-2 | TRBD2 | TRBJ2-1
CAINPGLDSGELFF | TGTGCCATAAACCCGGGACTAGATTCGGGAGAACTGTTTTTT | NA | TRBV10-3 | NA | TRBJ1-4
CASSSAGARRAGELFF | TGTGCCAGCAGTTCCGCAGGGGCGAGGCGCGCCGGGGAGCTGTTTTTT | NA | TRBV12-3/TRBV12-4 | NA | TRBJ2-2
CASSPAAPHPTYEQYF | TGTGCCAGCAGTCCCGCGGCGCCCCACCCAACCTACGAGCAGTACTTC | few | TRBV28 | NA | TRBJ2-7
CASSQGGNTEAFF | TGTGCCAGCAGCCAAGGGGGGAACACTGAAGCTTTCTTT | many | TRBV16 | NA | TRBJ1-1